This T cell receptor (beta chain) was obtained from a study of blood T cell repertoires in COVID-19. In the source study's methods: Reference gene primer amplification in the assay estimated nucleated cell counts. Some clones are missing from TCRdb's copy, which holds only in-frame ones; the method was immunoSEQ multiplex PCR. Clone size and V and J calls were adopted from that table, with D and trimming inferred from the DNA. Of about 100,000 clones in the sample, about four fifths are singletons; the top ten hold 15% to 20%. Germline CDR1 and CDR2: MGHDK and SYGVNS. CDR3 length: 13 residues. Trimming removed 8 bases from V and 5 bases from J, with 12 bases in between.

The sample consisted of peripheral blood. The chain employs TRBV25-1 and TRBJ1-4, with D possibly matching TRBD1 (5 bases). The clonotype was recovered from a woman aged 55-70 years with acute or convalescent COVID-19. The CDR3 region has the DNA TGTGCCAGCGGACAACCATCCAATGAAAAACTGTTTTTT. Protein: CASGQPSNEKLFF.